This T cell receptor (beta chain) emerged from a study of radiation and T cells in renal cell carcinoma. Points from the study as a whole: Without pretreatment biopsies, baseline tumor clonotype presence was undetermined. Top tumor clonotypes rose in blood 2 weeks post-radiation, then contracted.

V lost 0 bases, J lost 1 base, and 5 bases lay in between. Germline CDR1 SGHRS, CDR2 YFSETQ. This CDR3 region has 13 residues. The time point here: blood 4 weeks post-SBRT, at nephrectomy. Treatment of the sample: 15 Gy SBRT to primary tumor, nephrectomy 4 weeks later. This renal cell carcinoma was of the clear cell type. Using immunoSEQ multiplex PCR, the repertoire was profiled, and TCRdb retains in-frame clones only, with some absent. The table lists about 77,000 clones, roughly 80% of them singletons, with about 2.4% in the top ten. Comments on this clone: Antigen specificity is unknown.

The sequence derives from a woman aged 60-75 years with renal cell carcinoma. The chain recombines TRBV5-1 with TRBJ2-7, with D unresolved. The sequences come from blood, collected from a patient whose treatment included radiotherapy and nephrectomy. CDR3 sequence reads: CASSLGQSYEQYF. Written as DNA, the CDR3 is TGCGCCAGCAGCTTGGGGCAGTCCTACGAGCAGTACTTC. Looking up the rest from reference TRBV5-1 and TRBJ2-7 gives the full variable domain: KAGVTQTPRYLIKTRGQQVTLSCSPISGHRSVSWYQQTPGQGLQFLFEYFSETQRNKGNFPGRFSGRQFSNSRSEMNVSTLELGDSALYLCASSLGQSYEQYFGPGTRLTVT.